The clone carrying this T cell receptor beta chain was detected a few times. This sample was included in a study of blood T cell repertoires in COVID-19. About the research overall: T cells, B-cell-depleted T cells, or PBMCs supplied cDNA or gDNA.

Across about two dozen US areas, participants ranged in age from roughly 18 to 95 years. Donors in Cohort 3 counted as recovered after two negative PCRs, clearance, or symptom resolution. This CDR3 contains 14 residues. Germline values: CDR1 SGHRS, CDR2 YFSETQ. V lost 2 bases, J lost 6 bases, and 2 bases stayed unmatched. The method was immunoSEQ multiplex PCR; TCRdb's version includes in-frame clones alone and lacks a portion of them. The table lists about 190,000 clones, approximately 80% of them singletons. J is TRBJ2-1 and V is TRBV5-1, with 10 bases that match TRBD1. This TCR was recovered from a woman in her fifties or sixties who had recovered from COVID-19. The sample comprised PBMCs or T cells enriched from blood (not recorded which). The CDR3 protein is CASSFRTGGNEQFF. The DNA of the CDR3 is TGCGCCAGCAGCTTCCGGACAGGGGGCAATGAGCAGTTCTTC.